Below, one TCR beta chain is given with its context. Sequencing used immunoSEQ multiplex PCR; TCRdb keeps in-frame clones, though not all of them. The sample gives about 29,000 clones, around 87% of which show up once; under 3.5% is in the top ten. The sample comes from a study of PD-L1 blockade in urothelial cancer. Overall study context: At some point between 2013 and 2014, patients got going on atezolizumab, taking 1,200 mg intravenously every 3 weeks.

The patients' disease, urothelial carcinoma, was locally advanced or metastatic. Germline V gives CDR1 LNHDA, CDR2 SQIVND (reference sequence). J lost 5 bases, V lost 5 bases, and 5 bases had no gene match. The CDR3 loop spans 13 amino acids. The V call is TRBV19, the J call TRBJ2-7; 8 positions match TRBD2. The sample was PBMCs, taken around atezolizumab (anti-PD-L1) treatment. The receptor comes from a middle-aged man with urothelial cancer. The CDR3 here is CASSVRGGDEQYF. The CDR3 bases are TGTGCCAGTAGTGTTCGGGGGGGGGACGAGCAGTACTTC.